This T cell receptor (beta chain) was captured in a study of graft-versus-host responses after intestinal transplantation. Study as a whole: Recipients had multivisceral, liver-intestinal, or isolated intestinal transplants. Anti-thymocyte globulin served as induction for all recipients, who then took tacrolimus and steroids for around 3 years.

General observations from the study: The recipient marrow held GvH clones, and some of them showed up first in ileum or blood.

Repertoires were generated with immunoSEQ multiplex PCR, while TCRdb's copy carries only in-frame clones and drops some. Among tens of thousands of clones listed, over 80% were seen once. Germline values: CDR1 SGHNT, CDR2 YYREEE (reference sequence). The CDR3 contains 15 residues. The trim removed 3 bases at V and 2 bases at J, leaving 5 bases unmatched. As regards this clone: The antigen is unknown.

The chain has TRBV5-4 and TRBJ2-7; 10 bases fit TRBD2. The input for sequencing was unstimulated CD8+ T cells sorted from spleen or lymph node cells, taken before intestinal transplant. The receptor was isolated from a human donor who received an intestinal transplant. CDR3 sequence reads: CASSSISGGTYEQYF. CDR3 DNA sequence: TGTGCCAGCAGCTCAATTAGCGGGGGGACCTACGAGCAGTACTTC.